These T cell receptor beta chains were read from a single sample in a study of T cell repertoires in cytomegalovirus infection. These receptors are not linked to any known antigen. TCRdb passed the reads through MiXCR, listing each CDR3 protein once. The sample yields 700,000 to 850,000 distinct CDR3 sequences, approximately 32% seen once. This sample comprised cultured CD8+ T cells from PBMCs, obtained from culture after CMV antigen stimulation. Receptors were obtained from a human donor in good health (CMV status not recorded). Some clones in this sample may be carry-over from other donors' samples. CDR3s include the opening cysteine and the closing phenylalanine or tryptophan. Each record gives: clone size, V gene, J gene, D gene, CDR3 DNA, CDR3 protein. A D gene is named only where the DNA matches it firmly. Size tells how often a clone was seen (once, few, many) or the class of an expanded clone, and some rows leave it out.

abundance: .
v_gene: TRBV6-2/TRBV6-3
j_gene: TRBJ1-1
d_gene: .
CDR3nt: TGTGCCAGCAGTTACTCGTGGGGTAATGAAGCTTTCTTT
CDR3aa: CASSYSWGNEAFF

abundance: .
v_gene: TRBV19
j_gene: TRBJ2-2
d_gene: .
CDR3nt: TGTGCCAGTAGTTCGCGTCGGACAAACACCGGGGAACTGTTTTTT
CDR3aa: CASSSRRTNTGELFF

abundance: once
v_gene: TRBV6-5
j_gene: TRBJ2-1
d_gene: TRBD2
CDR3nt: TGTGCCAGCAGTTACGCGATAGCGGGGGGAGTAGGTGAGCAGTTCTTC
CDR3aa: CASSYAIAGGVGEQFF

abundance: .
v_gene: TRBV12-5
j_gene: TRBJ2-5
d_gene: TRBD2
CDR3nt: TGTGCTAGTGGTTTGGGACCCCCGGGACTAGGGCAAGAGACCCAGTACTTC
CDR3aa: CASGLGPPGLGQETQYF

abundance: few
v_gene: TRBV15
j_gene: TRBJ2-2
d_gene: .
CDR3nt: TGTGCCACCAGCAGAGACAAATCGAACACCGGGGAGCTGTTTTTT
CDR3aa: CATSRDKSNTGELFF

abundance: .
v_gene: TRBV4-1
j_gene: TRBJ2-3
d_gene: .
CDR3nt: TGCGCCAGCAGCAATCACGGCACAGATACGCAGTATTTT
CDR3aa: CASSNHGTDTQYF

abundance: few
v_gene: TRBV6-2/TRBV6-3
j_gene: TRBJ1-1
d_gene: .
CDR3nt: TGTGCCAGCAGTTACTTTTCTAGGAACACTGAAGCTTTCTTT
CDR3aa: CASSYFSRNTEAFF

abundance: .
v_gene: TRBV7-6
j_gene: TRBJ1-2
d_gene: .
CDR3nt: TGTGCCAGCAGCTTCTTTCAGGGCGAGTATGGCTACACCTTC
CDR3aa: CASSFFQGEYGYTF

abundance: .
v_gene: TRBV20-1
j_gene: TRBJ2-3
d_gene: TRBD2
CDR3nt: TGCAGTGCTAGAGCCCGACTAGCGGGGGGGCCCGGCACAGATACGCAGTATTTT
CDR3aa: CSARARLAGGPGTDTQYF

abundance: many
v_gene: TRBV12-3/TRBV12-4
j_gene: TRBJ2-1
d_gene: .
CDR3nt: TGTGCCAGCAGTTTAGACAGACTATCCTACAATGAGCAGTTCTTC
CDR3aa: CASSLDRLSYNEQFF

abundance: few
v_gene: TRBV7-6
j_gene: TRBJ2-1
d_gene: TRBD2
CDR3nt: TGTGCCAGCAGCTTAAAGGGTAGCGGGGCGGATGATGAGCAGTTCTTC
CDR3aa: CASSLKGSGADDEQFF

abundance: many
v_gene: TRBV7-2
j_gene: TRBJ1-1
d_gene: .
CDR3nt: TGTGCCAGCAGCTTAGTTCTGGGGGACACTGAAGCTTTCTTT
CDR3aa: CASSLVLGDTEAFF

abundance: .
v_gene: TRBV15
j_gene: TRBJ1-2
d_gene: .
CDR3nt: TGTGCCACCAGCAGAGATAAGGGAACATGGGGCTACACCTTC
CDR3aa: CATSRDKGTWGYTF

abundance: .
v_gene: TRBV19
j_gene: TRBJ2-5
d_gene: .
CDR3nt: TGTGCCAGTAGTATAGATAATGAGGGGGTTCTTGGCCGTTCGGGGACCCAGTACTTC
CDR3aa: CASSIDNEGVLGRSGTQYF

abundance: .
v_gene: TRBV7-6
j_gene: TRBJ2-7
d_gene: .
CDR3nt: TGTGCCAGCAGCGCACAGGGTTCCTACGAGCAGTACTTC
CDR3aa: CASSAQGSYEQYF

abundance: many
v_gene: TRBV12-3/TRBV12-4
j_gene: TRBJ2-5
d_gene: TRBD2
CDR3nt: TGTGCCAGCAGTCCCTTCGGGGGACTACGAAACCAAGAGACCCAGTACTTC
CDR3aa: CASSPFGGLRNQETQYF

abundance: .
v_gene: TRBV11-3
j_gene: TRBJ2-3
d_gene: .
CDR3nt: TGTGCCAGCAGCTTAGGTGGCAGCCGGGGGTCAGATACGCAGTATTTT
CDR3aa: CASSLGGSRGSDTQYF

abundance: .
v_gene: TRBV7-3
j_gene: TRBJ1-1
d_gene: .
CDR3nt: TGTGCCAGCAGCTTATGGGGGGGGCAGCTGAACACTGAAGCTTTCTTT
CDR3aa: CASSLWGGQLNTEAFF

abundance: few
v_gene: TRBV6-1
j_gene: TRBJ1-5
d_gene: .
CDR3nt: TGTGCCAGCGGTAGTTTAGGCTCCAGCAATCAGCCCCAGCATTTT
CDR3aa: CASGSLGSSNQPQHF

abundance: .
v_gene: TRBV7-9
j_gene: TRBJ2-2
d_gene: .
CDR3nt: TGTGTCAGCTTCAGGGCAGAGAAACCCGGGGAGCTGTTTTTT
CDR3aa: CVSFRAEKPGELFF

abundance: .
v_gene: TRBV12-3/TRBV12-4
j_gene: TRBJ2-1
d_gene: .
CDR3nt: TGTGCCAGCAGTTTTTGGGGAATCTCCTACAATGAGCAGTTCTTC
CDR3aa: CASSFWGISYNEQFF

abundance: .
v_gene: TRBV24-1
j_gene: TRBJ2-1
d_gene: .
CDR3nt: TGTGCCACCAGTGGGGGGTCCCATGAGCAGTTCTTC
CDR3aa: CATSGGSHEQFF

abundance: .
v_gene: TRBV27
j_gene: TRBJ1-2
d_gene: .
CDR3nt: TGTGCCAGCAATCCTTCTGTTGGACAAGCAAACTATGGCTACACCTTC
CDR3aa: CASNPSVGQANYGYTF

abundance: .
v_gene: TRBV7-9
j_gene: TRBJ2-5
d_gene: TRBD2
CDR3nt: TGTGCCAGCAGCTTAGCGACTAGCGGGGGCCAAGAGACCCAGTACTTC
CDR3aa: CASSLATSGGQETQYF

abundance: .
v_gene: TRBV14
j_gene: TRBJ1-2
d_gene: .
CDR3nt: TGTGCCAGCAGCCAATTACGAGGTCAGGGCTACACCTTC
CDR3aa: CASSQLRGQGYTF

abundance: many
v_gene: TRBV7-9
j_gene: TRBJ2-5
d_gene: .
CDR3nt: TGTGCCAGCAGAGATATGAACCGACAAGAGACCCAGTACTTC
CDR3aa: CASRDMNRQETQYF

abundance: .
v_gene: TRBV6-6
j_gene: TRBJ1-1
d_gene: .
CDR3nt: TGTGCCAGCTCGGGTGGGAGACAAAAAGGGGTTGAGGCTTTCTTT
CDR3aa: CASSGGRQKGVEAFF

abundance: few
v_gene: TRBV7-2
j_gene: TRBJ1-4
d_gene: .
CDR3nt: TGTGCCAGCAGCTACCCACCAGGGACCCCTGAGCGTGAAAAACTGTTTTTT
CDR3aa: CASSYPPGTPEREKLFF

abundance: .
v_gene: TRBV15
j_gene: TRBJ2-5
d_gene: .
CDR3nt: TGTGCCACCAGCAGAGATGGGGGGTCGGGAGAGACCCAGTACTTC
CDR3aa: CATSRDGGSGETQYF

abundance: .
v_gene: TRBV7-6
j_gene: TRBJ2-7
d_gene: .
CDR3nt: TGTGCCAGCAGCGCGGAGGTCCTCTCCTACGAGCAGTACTTC
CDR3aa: CASSAEVLSYEQYF

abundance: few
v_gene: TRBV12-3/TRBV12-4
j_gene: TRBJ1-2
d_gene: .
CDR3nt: TGTGCCAGCAGCATAGGGGCGACCCCAAACTATGGCTACACCTTC
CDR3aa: CASSIGATPNYGYTF

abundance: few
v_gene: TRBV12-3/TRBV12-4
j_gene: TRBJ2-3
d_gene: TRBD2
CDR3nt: TGTGCCAGCAGTCCCGGACTAGCGGGGGGGGAGAGCACAGATACGCAGTATTTT
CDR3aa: CASSPGLAGGESTDTQYF

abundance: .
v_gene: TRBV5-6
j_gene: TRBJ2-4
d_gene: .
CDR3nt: TGTGCCAGCACCGAAGGGGGTTTGCGAAACATTCAGTACTTC
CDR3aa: CASTEGGLRNIQYF

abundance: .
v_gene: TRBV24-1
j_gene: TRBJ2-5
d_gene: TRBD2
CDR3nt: TGTGCCACCAGTGATTTGGCGGGAGACGAGACCCAGTACTTC
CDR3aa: CATSDLAGDETQYF

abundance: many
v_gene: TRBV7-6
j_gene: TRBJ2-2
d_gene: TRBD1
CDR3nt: TGTGCCAGCAGCTTAGTGCCCGATGACAGGGGGAACCGATTTAACACCGGGGAGCTGTTTTTT
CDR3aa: CASSLVPDDRGNRFNTGELFF

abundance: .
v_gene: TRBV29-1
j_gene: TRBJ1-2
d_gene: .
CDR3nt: TGCAGCGTGATAAACAGGGACAACTATGGCTACACCTTC
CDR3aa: CSVINRDNYGYTF

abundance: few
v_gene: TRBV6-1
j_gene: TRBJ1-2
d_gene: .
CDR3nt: TGTGCCAGCAGTTTCCGTTCCGGGACCACGGGAGGCTACACCTTC
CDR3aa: CASSFRSGTTGGYTF

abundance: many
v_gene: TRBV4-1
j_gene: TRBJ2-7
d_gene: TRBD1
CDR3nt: TGTGCCAGCAGCCAGGGACAGGGGGCGTACGAGCAGTACTTC
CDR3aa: CASSQGQGAYEQYF

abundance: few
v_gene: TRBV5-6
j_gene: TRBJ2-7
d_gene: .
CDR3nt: TGTGCCAGCAGCGTCGGGGGATCTGGCCCAACCTACGAGCAGTACTTC
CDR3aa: CASSVGGSGPTYEQYF

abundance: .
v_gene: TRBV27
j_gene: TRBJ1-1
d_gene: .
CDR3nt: TGTGCCAGCAGTCAAGGGGGAACGCACACTGAAGCTTTCTTT
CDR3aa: CASSQGGTHTEAFF

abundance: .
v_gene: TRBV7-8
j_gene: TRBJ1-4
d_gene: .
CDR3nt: TGTGCCAGCAGCTTAGCGTGGCAGGTGGGGGAAAAACTGTTTTTT
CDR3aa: CASSLAWQVGEKLFF

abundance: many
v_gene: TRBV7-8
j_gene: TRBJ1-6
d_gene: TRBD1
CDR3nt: TGTGCCAGCAGCTCGACAGGGAGCTATTCACCCCTCCACTTT
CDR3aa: CASSSTGSYSPLHF

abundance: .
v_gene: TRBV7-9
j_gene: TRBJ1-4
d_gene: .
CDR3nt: TGTGCCAGCAGCTTAGAGGCAGGGTGGAAACTGTTTTTT
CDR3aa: CASSLEAGWKLFF